The 22 T cell receptor beta chains given below trace back to one sample, sequenced in a study of human T cells and chemical hapten exposure. TCRdb re-analysed the RACE reads in MiXCR, keeping a single row per CDR3 protein. The sample consists of more than 75,000 distinct CDR3 sequences, around 9.6% of them appearing once. Time point indicated: patch test 2, 6 weeks after DPC sensitization. Treatment described: therapeutic diphenylcyclopropenone sensitization with weekly scalp DPC. The starting material was whole blood, obtained in connection with sensitization to the hapten diphenylcyclopropenone (DPC). These receptors came from a woman aged 30 to 39 with alopecia areata. Some clones in this sample may be carry-over from other donors' samples.

This clonotype was counted many times. The V and J genes are TRBV27 and TRBJ1-2; no reliable D call. The CDR3 has 13 amino acids. From germline, CDR1 is MNHEY and CDR2 SMNVEV (reference sequence). Trimming took 8 bases from V and 2 from J, leaving 12 bases between them. The CDR3 sequence is CASGRSLNYGYTF. CDR3 DNA: TGTGCCAGCGGCCGGTCCCTGAACTATGGCTACACCTTC.

This clonotype was observed at least ten times. The chain combines TRBV20-1 with TRBJ1-5, with TRBD1 matching 7 bases. The V and J ends lost 5 bases and 4 bases, in that order; junction bases with no gene match: 11. CDR3 size: 15 residues. Germline CDR1 is DFQATT and CDR2 is SNEGSKA (reference sequence). CDR3 residues: CSAGVPDRANQPQHF. DNA for the CDR3: TGCAGTGCTGGAGTACCAGACAGGGCAAATCAGCCCCAGCATTTT.

This clonotype was counted between two and nine times. The rearrangement uses TRBV6-2 or TRBV6-3 and TRBJ2-7; D may be TRBD2 (5 bases). Per germline, CDR1 MNHEY and CDR2 SVGEGT. V was pared by 0 bases and J by 5 bases, with 11 bases between. The CDR3 runs to 14 residues. The CDR3 DNA sequence: TGTGCCAGCAGTTACTCGAACGGGGTCGACGAGCAGTACTTC. Protein: CASSYSNGVDEQYF.

The sample holds a few counts of this clonotype. The rearrangement links TRBV27 to TRBJ1-6; 7 nucleotides line up with TRBD1. CDR3 size: 16 residues. Trimming took 5 bases from V and 6 from J; bases not matched to a gene: 10. Germline values: CDR1 MNHEY, CDR2 SMNVEV (reference sequence). CDR3 bases: TGTGCCAGCAGTACCGAAAAACAGGGGCGTAATTCACCCCTCCACTTT. Residues: CASSTEKQGRNSPLHF.

This clonotype was detected only a few times. This chain connects TRBV9 to TRBJ1-1; possibly TRBD1 for D (6 bases). V was cut by 0 bases and J by 4 bases, with 16 bases left in between. Germline CDR1 and CDR2: SGDLS and YYNGEE. CDR3 length equals 16 residues. As DNA, the CDR3 is TGTGCCAGCAGCGTAGTAGGGGGGGCGCTGGGCACTGAAGCTTTCTTT. Its translation: CASSVVGGALGTEAFF.

This clonotype was found many times. V and J are TRBV11-2 and TRBJ2-3; 11 nucleotides line up with TRBD2. Germline V gene lookup returns CDR1 SGHAT and CDR2 FQNNGV. The trim removed 4 bases at V and 0 bases at J, leaving 3 bases unmatched. This CDR3 is built from 16 residues. CDR3 in DNA: TGTGCCAGCAGCTCCCGGACTAGCGGGAGCACAGATACGCAGTATTTT. Protein sequence: CASSSRTSGSTDTQYF.

This clonotype has just a few counts. V and J are TRBV9 and TRBJ2-3; perhaps TRBD2 as D (5 bases). CDR1 and CDR2 from the germline V gene are SGDLS and YYNGEE. The CDR3 length is 16 residues. V lost 0 bases and J lost 1, with 12 bases in between. In nucleotides, the CDR3 is TGTGCCAGCAGCGTAGTAGGAGGACGCCGCACAGATACGCAGTATTTT. The encoded protein is CASSVVGGRRTDTQYF.

This chain uses TRBV6-6 with TRBJ2-1; a weak D match, TRBD2 (7 bases). The CDR3 length is 16 residues. Germline CDR1 reads MNHNY; CDR2 reads SVGAGI (reference sequence). V was cut by 5 bases and J by 0 bases, with 14 bases left in between. The CDR3 DNA reads TGTGCCAGCAGTAAAGCCCGGGGGGCCTCCTACAATGAGCAGTTCTTC. The encoded protein is CASSKARGASYNEQFF.

This clonotype has a count of ten or more. The gene calls are TRBV20-1 and TRBJ1-1; TRBD1 aligns across 8 bases. CDR1 and CDR2 (germline): DFQATT, SNEGSKA (reference sequence). This CDR3 has 14 residues. J lost 10 bases, V lost 6 bases, and 16 bases had no gene match. CDR3 loop: CSALSGQGFDGAFF. Here the CDR3 DNA reads TGCAGTGCCCTAAGCGGACAGGGTTTCGACGGAGCTTTCTTT.

For this clonotype: This could be a read error, since a much larger clone is one nucleotide away. The DNA for the CDR3 is TGTGCCACCAGCAGAGATTCGGTCGATCTAAATCAGCCCCAGCATTTT. Protein sequence: CATSRDSVDLNQPQHF. This rearrangement joins TRBV15 to TRBJ1-5, with D hard to call. Germline assignment: CDR1 LNHNV and CDR2 YYDKDF (reference sequence). The CDR3 covers 16 residues. The V and J ends lost 0 bases and 4 bases respectively, with 13 bases between them.

This clonotype was observed many times. The chain has TRBV4-3 and TRBJ1-1; D unresolved. Germline assignment: CDR1 LGHNA and CDR2 YSLEER. V dropped 4 bases and J dropped 2 bases, with 8 bases sitting between them. This CDR3 has 13 amino acids. CDR3 amino acids: CASSPLVNTEAFF. CDR3 DNA: TGCGCCAGCAGCCCACTGGTAAACACTGAAGCTTTCTTT.

This clonotype appeared a few times. The chain uses TRBV20-1 and TRBJ1-2; 8 bases fit TRBD1. V trimming: 0 bases; J trimming: 7 bases; junction bases outside the gene matches: 10. CDR3 length equals 15 residues. Germline assignment: CDR1 DFQATT and CDR2 SNEGSKA (reference sequence). The CDR3 protein is CSARDRPDRVGGYTF. In nucleotides, the CDR3 is TGCAGTGCTAGAGACAGACCGGACAGGGTCGGTGGCTACACCTTC.

This clonotype has ten or more counts. V gene TRBV5-4 combines with J gene TRBJ1-1; possibly TRBD1 for D (5 bases). CDR1 is SGHNT, CDR2 YYREEE, per germline (reference sequence). The CDR3 totals 16 residues. The V and J ends lost 0 bases and 4 bases respectively, with 16 bases between them. This CDR3 is CASSLDVAGAATEAFF. The CDR3 nucleotides read TGTGCCAGCAGCTTGGATGTTGCTGGGGCGGCCACTGAAGCTTTCTTT.

Many counts were recorded for this clonotype. The V gene is TRBV7-9, the J gene TRBJ1-6; 10 positions agree with TRBD1. CDR1 SEHNR and CDR2 FQNEAQ come from the germline V gene (reference sequence). The ends lost 5 bases at V and 8 bases at J; junction bases unmatched: 15. The CDR3 extends over 18 amino acids. The CDR3 loop reads CASSPGTGASPDYSPLHF. The CDR3 nucleotides read TGTGCCAGCAGCCCCGGGACAGGGGCCAGCCCTGACTATTCACCCCTCCACTTT.

The chain joins TRBV28 to TRBJ2-2, with D perhaps given as TRBD1 or TRBD2 (5 bases each). This CDR3 spans 15 amino acids. With 2 bases removed from V and 6 bases from J, the gap between germline ends came to 13 bases. Germline V gene sequence: CDR1 MDHEN, CDR2 SYDVKM. The CDR3: CASSLGTHLAGELFF. The CDR3 DNA sequence: TGTGCCAGCAGTTTAGGGACCCACCTCGCCGGGGAGCTGTTTTTT.

Concerning this clonotype: With a much larger clone just one base away, this may be a read error. V usage is TRBV20-1 and J usage is TRBJ1-5, with D perhaps TRBD1 (5 bases). Germline V CDR1 and CDR2: DFQATT, SNEGSKA (reference sequence). Trimming removed 0 bases from V and 9 bases from J, with 15 bases in between. This CDR3 region has 14 residues. For the CDR3, the DNA is TGCAGTGCTAGAGAATGGCAGGGAACTCGGCCCCAGCATTTT. Translating it yields CSAREWQGTRPQHF.

This clonotype was counted ten times or more. The chain combines TRBV12-3 or TRBV12-4 with TRBJ2-1; 9 nucleotides line up with TRBD1. The V segment lost 6 bases and the J segment 3 bases; nucleotides outside the gene matches: 6. This CDR3 is built from 15 residues. CDR3 nucleotide sequence: TGTGCCAGCAGCCCCGGGACAGGGTACTACAATGAGCAGTTCTTC. This sequence encodes CASSPGTGYYNEQFF.

This clonotype was counted many times. CDR3 nucleotides: TGCAGCGTGGACGGTCGATACAATGAGCAGTTCTTC. This translates into CSVDGRYNEQFF. The J gene is TRBJ2-1, the V gene TRBV29-1; D call uncertain. CDR1 and CDR2 (germline): SQVTM, ANQGSEA. The CDR3 runs to 12 residues. The V end was cut by 6 bases, the J end by 4 bases, with 10 bases between.

The table lists this clonotype with many counts. The chain combines TRBV4-1 with TRBJ1-1; a possible D gene is TRBD1 (6 bases). CDR3 length equals 18 residues. The V end was cut by 0 bases, the J end by 5 bases, with 22 bases between. Germline loops: CDR1 MGHRA, CDR2 YSYEKL. CDR3: CASSQEWQGNVRGTEAFF. The CDR3 DNA follows: TGCGCCAGCAGCCAAGAATGGCAGGGGAATGTTCGGGGGACTGAAGCTTTCTTT.

This sequence joins TRBV5-5 and TRBJ1-5; 7 bases line up with TRBD1. CDR1 is SGHKS and CDR2 is YYEKEE in the germline V gene (reference sequence). V trimming: 3 bases; J trimming: 4 bases; junction bases outside the gene matches: 7. The CDR3 covers 15 residues. Here the CDR3 reads CASSSWDRGNQPQHF. Here the CDR3 DNA reads TGTGCCAGCAGCTCCTGGGACAGAGGGAATCAGCCCCAGCATTTT.

This clonotype was observed at least ten times. The CDR3 DNA is TGCAGCGTTGATCCAGGGAGGGGGAACACCATATATTTT. Translated, it gives CSVDPGRGNTIYF. The chain carries TRBV29-1 and TRBJ1-3; tentatively, D is TRBD1 (6 bases). V lost 3 bases, J lost 7 bases, and 13 bases lay in between. This CDR3 is built from 13 residues. Per germline, CDR1 SQVTM and CDR2 ANQGSEA.

The sample holds many counts of this clonotype. The chain couples TRBV29-1 to TRBJ1-2; a weak D match, TRBD1 (5 bases). The CDR3 contains 13 residues. The germline V gene has CDR1 SQVTM and CDR2 ANQGSEA. The germline V and J ends were trimmed by 7 bases and 8 bases, with 20 bases remaining between them. Here the CDR3 DNA reads TGCAGCGCCGTCGGGACGACCAACCGGGGCTACACCTTC. Translated, it gives CSAVGTTNRGYTF.